The sequence of this TCR beta chain was determined in a study of identical twins. With 0 bases removed from V and 1 base from J, the gap between germline ends came to 10 bases. Germline V gene sequence: CDR1 LGHNT, CDR2 FRNRAP. The CDR3 runs to 16 residues. Using its own MiXCR run on the 5' RACE reads, TCRdb lists one record per CDR3 protein. This sample has approximately 210,000 distinct CDR3 sequences, with 5.5% to 7.5% found just once. A further study also used this sample, focusing on T cells expressing NK-cell markers. That work adds: Serological testing identified most of the eight sequenced donors as HCMV-seropositive and one as seronegative.

The sequence derives from a young woman in good health. Sequenced: CD8+ T cells sorted from blood. The V and J genes are TRBV12-5 and TRBJ1-5; tentatively, D is TRBD1 (6 bases). CDR3 sequence: CASGLVQGRSNQPQHF. The CDR3 DNA reads as TGTGCTAGTGGTTTGGTACAGGGTCGGAGCAATCAGCCCCAGCATTTT.